The present entry profiles one TCR beta chain with its context. The antigen remains unidentified. Germline CDR1 SGDLS, CDR2 YYNGEE. The V end lost 2 bases, the J end lost 7 bases, and 13 bases lay between the germline ends. The CDR3 spans 14 residues. These data are taken from a study of cytomegalovirus exposure and HLA in healthy donors. General study findings and limits: Later analysis showed most CMV-associated TCR beta chains appearing HLA-restricted.

Nominal health characterized the donors when sampled, though unrecorded immune exposures were likely. With 60 Vbeta and 13 Jbeta primers, the PCR was carried out. Using immunoSEQ multiplex PCR, the repertoire was profiled, and TCRdb retains in-frame clones only, with some absent. The table has 90,000 or so clones, about 81% seen once. The V and J genes are TRBV9 and TRBJ2-1; D possibly corresponds to TRBD2 (6 bases). This TCR derives from a woman aged 40-49 years in good health and CMV-seronegative. What was sequenced was PBMCs. The DNA for the CDR3 is TGTGCCAGCAGCGTTAGCGGACCTGGGAATGAGCAGTTCTTC. This codes for CASSVSGPGNEQFF.